Below are 14 T cell receptor beta chains sequenced from a single sample in a study of regulatory T cells in long-lasting Graves disease. Construction of TCR beta libraries relied on iRepertoire HTBI primers and on Arm-PCR targeting CDR3 regions. TCRdb recomputed calls from the multiplex PCR reads with MiXCR, one row per CDR3 protein. The sample shows under 450,000 distinct CDR3 sequences, about 12% of them seen only once. The sample's time point: newly diagnosed GD, antithyroid drugs for less than 3 months. Extracted PBMC RNA gave rise to the TCR library. This same sample was also part of a study on T cells in Graves' hyperthyroidism and ophthalmopathy.

Sequenced material: peripheral blood mononuclear cells (PBMCs), taken at new diagnosis, from a patient treated with antithyroid drugs. The receptors here all came from a woman between 18 and 30 years old with Graves disease.

This clonotype occurred a few times. The V call is TRBV4-1, the J call TRBJ1-4; 8 bases are shared with TRBD1. This CDR3 is 15 amino acids long. V gave up 0 bases and J gave up 5 bases; unmatched junction bases: 2. The germline CDR1 and CDR2 sequences are MGHRA and YSYEKL. The CDR3 region has the DNA TGCGCCAGCAGCCAAGAGAGGACAGGGAATGAAAAACTGTTTTTT. It codes for CASSQERTGNEKLFF.

The chain uses TRBV18 and TRBJ1-2, with a possible D match to TRBD1 (6 bases). CDR3 length: 14 amino acids. V gave up 3 bases and J gave up 8 bases, with 16 bases separating them. Germline V CDR1 and CDR2: KGHSH, LQKENI. CDR3 sequence (DNA): TGTGCCAGCTCACCTAAGCGGGGGCAGGGCGGCTACACCTTC. Its translation: CASSPKRGQGGYTF.

This clonotype was seen repeatedly, ten times or more. This chain links TRBV7-6 with TRBJ1-5; the D is unclear. The germline gives CDR1 SGHVS, CDR2 FNYEAQ. This CDR3 has 13 amino acids. Trimming took off 1 base at V and 5 bases at J, with 6 bases between the two ends. The CDR3 reads CASSLEVDQPQHF. The CDR3 nucleotides are TGTGCCAGCAGCTTAGAGGTCGATCAGCCCCAGCATTTT.

The chain is built from TRBV4-3 and TRBJ1-6; D possibly corresponds to TRBD1 (6 bases). Germline CDR1 LGHNA, CDR2 YSLEER. V gave up 0 bases and J gave up 8 bases, with 8 bases separating them. The CDR3 loop spans 14 amino acids. The CDR3: CASSQDRGYSPLHF. DNA for the CDR3: TGCGCCAGCAGCCAAGACAGGGGTTATTCACCCCTCCACTTT.

At least ten counts were recorded for this clonotype. This chain joins TRBV12-5 and TRBJ1-5; the D gene is possibly TRBD1 (5 bases). The V end was cut by 6 bases, the J end by 3 bases, with 21 bases between. Germline V gene lookup returns CDR1 LGHNT and CDR2 FRNRAP. The CDR3 has 17 amino acids. The CDR3 DNA is TGTGCTAGTGGCCGGGCCCGCACCGGGGCCTACAATCAGCCCCAGCATTTT. Protein product: CASGRARTGAYNQPQHF.

This clonotype was seen ten or more times. This sequence joins TRBV27 and TRBJ1-6; D is unresolved. The CDR3 has 13 amino acids. V lost 5 bases to trimming and J lost 0 bases, with 2 bases between them. Germline loops: CDR1 MNHEY, CDR2 SMNVEV (reference sequence). CDR3: CASSISYNSPLHF. CDR3 DNA: TGTGCCAGCAGTATCTCCTATAATTCACCCCTCCACTTT.

This clonotype was picked up a small number of times. The rearrangement joins TRBV4-1 to TRBJ2-3, with 8 bases that match TRBD2. Germline trimming cut 0 bases from V and 5 bases from J; bases unmatched to any gene: 10. The germline V gene has CDR1 MGHRA and CDR2 YSYEKL. This CDR3 region has 17 residues. The CDR3 loop reads CASSQEPSGLGGDTQYF. CDR3 bases: TGCGCCAGCAGCCAAGAACCCTCGGGACTAGGGGGAGATACGCAGTATTTT.

This clonotype was observed a handful of times. The V and J genes are TRBV29-1 and TRBJ2-3; TRBD2 agrees at 10 bases. Germline CDR1 SQVTM, CDR2 ANQGSEA. V lost 5 bases, J lost 6 bases, and 11 bases stayed unmatched. This CDR3 is 15 amino acids long. The CDR3 reads CSVYTSGEARDTQYF. The DNA for the CDR3 is TGCAGCGTTTATACTAGCGGGGAGGCTCGGGATACGCAGTATTTT.

This clonotype was recorded many times. This chain joins TRBV12-3 or TRBV12-4 and TRBJ1-5; weak D call: TRBD1 (5 bases). The CDR3 loop spans 17 amino acids. The V and J ends lost 2 bases and 3 bases respectively, with 17 bases between them. In DNA, the CDR3 is TGTGCCAGCAGTTTACGGGGACTAGGGGTCCCCAATCAGCCCCAGCATTTT. This sequence encodes CASSLRGLGVPNQPQHF.

This clonotype was counted at least ten times. The chain employs TRBV2 and TRBJ2-7; D is perhaps TRBD2 (6 bases). CDR3 length equals 14 residues. Germline V lookup: CDR1 SNHLY, CDR2 FYNNEI. Trimming left V 7 bases short and J 0 bases short, with 13 bases between. The CDR3 spells CASTMGGSSYEQYV. In DNA, the CDR3 is TGTGCCAGCACCATGGGGGGTAGCTCCTACGAGCAGTACGTC.

Details on this clonotype: This could be a read error, since a much larger clone is one nucleotide away. This chain uses TRBV7-9 with TRBJ2-3, with 8 nucleotides matching TRBD1. The CDR3 runs 15 residues. J was trimmed by 7 bases and V by 5 bases; bases with no gene match: 11. Germline CDR1 and CDR2: SEHNR and FQNEAQ (reference sequence). CDR3 bases: TGTGCCAGCAGCCCCCGGACAGGGTGGGCATATACGCAGTATTTT. Translating it yields CASSPRTGWAYTQYF.

The table lists this clonotype with many counts. The chain is built from TRBV11-2 and TRBJ2-2; 13 bases map to TRBD2. Germline values: CDR1 SGHAT, CDR2 FQNNGV. The trim removed 2 bases at V and 8 bases at J, leaving 8 bases unmatched. CDR3 length equals 17 residues. The CDR3 here is CASSLIRLAGGRGELFF. The CDR3 coding sequence is TGTGCCAGCAGCTTAATCAGACTAGCGGGAGGCCGTGGGGAGCTGTTTTTT.

The CDR3 reads CACDRGSTEAFF. CDR3 nucleotides: TGTGCCTGCGACAGGGGTAGCACTGAAGCTTTCTTT. This chain links TRBV7-9 with TRBJ1-1; 8 bases map to TRBD1. V trimming: 11 bases; J trimming: 4 bases; junction bases outside the gene matches: 6. The length of the CDR3 is 12 residues. The germline V gene has CDR1 SEHNR and CDR2 FQNEAQ (reference sequence).

Many counts were recorded for this clonotype. The chain has TRBV7-2 and TRBJ1-2; D perhaps matches TRBD1 (6 bases). V was cut by 5 bases and J by 8 bases, with 21 bases left in between. Looked up from germline, CDR1 is SGHTA and CDR2 is FQGNSA. The CDR3 has 15 amino acids. The CDR3 sequence: CASSQTPGHPGGYTF. The CDR3 DNA reads as TGTGCCAGCAGCCAAACCCCGGGACATCCTGGAGGCTACACCTTC.